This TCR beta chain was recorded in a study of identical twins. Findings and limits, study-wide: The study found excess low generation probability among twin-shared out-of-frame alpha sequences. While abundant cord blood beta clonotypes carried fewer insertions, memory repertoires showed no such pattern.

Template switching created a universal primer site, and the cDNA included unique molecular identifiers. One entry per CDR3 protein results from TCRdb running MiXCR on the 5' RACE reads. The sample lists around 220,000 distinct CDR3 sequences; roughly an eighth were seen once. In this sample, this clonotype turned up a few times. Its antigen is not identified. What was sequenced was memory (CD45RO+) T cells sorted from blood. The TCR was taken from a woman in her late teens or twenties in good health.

CDR3 DNA sequence: TGTGCCAGCAGTTTATGGCCACAGGAAAATCAGTACTTC. Protein: CASSLWPQENQYF. The genes are TRBV12-3 or TRBV12-4 and TRBJ2-7; a weak D match, TRBD1 (5 bases). The CDR3 contains 13 residues. V gave up 2 bases and J gave up 10 bases, with 15 bases separating them.